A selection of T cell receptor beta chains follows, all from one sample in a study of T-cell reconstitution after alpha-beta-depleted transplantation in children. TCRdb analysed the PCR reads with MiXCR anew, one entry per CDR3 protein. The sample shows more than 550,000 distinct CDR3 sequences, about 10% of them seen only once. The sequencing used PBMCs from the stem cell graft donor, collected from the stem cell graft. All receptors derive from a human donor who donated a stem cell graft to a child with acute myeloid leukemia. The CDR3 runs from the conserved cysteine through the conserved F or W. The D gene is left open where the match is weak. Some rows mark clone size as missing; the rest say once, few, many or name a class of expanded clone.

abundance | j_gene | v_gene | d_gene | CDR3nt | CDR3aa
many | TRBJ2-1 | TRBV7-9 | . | TGTGCCAGCAGTTTACGAGGTAGCTCCTACAATGAGCAGTTCTTC | CASSLRGSSYNEQFF
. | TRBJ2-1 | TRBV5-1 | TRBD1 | TGCGCCAGCACAACAGGGGGCCCCTACAATGAGCAGTTCTTC | CASTTGGPYNEQFF
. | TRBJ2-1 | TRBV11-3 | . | TGTGCCAGCAGCTTACAAACCGGGGAAATCAATGAGCAGTTCTTC | CASSLQTGEINEQFF
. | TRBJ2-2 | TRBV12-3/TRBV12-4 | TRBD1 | TGTGCCAGCAGTTTATGGGGACAGGGGCACACCGGGGAGCTGTTTTTT | CASSLWGQGHTGELFF
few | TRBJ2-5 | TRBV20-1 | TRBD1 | TGCAGTGCTAACCCGGGACAGGGAGGAGAGACCCAGTACTTC | CSANPGQGGETQYF
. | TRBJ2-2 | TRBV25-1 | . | TGTGCCAGCATGGACGGGAGAGGTACCGGGGAGCTGTTTTTT | CASMDGRGTGELFF
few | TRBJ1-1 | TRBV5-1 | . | TGCGCCAGCAGCGGAGCTTCCGGGTTGAACACTGAAGCTTTCTTT | CASSGASGLNTEAFF
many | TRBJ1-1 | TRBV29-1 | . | TGCAGCGTTGCCTGGAACACTGAAGCTTTCTTT | CSVAWNTEAFF
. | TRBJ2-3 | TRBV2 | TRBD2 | TGTGCCAGCAAGGGGATAGCGGGAAATACAGATACGCAGTATTTT | CASKGIAGNTDTQYF
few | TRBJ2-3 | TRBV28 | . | TGTGCCAGCATAAGGTCGGATACGCAGTATTTT | CASIRSDTQYF
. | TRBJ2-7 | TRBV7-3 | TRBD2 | TGTGCCAGCAGCTCTAGCGGAGGGATTTACGAGCAGTACTTC | CASSSSGGIYEQYF
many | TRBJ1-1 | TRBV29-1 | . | TGCAGCGTCCGGGAAGTGGGAGAGAACACTGAAGCTTTCTTT | CSVREVGENTEAFF
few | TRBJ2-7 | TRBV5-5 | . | TGTGCCAGCAGCTATAGTGCGGCGGGCGAGCAGTACTTC | CASSYSAAGEQYF
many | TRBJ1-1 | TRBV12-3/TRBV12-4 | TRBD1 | TGTGCCAGCAGTTCACCGCCGGGACAGGGGTACACTGAAGCTTTCTTT | CASSSPPGQGYTEAFF
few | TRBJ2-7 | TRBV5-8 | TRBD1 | TGTGCCAGCAGCTTGGCAGTCAGGGGGCACGAGCAGTACTTC | CASSLAVRGHEQYF
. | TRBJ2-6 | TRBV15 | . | TGTGCCACCAGCAGGGCCCGGGAATCTGGGGCCAACGTCCTGACTTTC | CATSRARESGANVLTF
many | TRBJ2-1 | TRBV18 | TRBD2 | TGTGCCAGCTCACCACCGACTAGCGGGAGGTACAATGAGCAGTTCTTC | CASSPPTSGRYNEQFF
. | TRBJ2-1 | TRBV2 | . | TGTGCCAGCACAAGCTCGGGGACGGGTTACAATGAGCAGTTCTTC | CASTSSGTGYNEQFF
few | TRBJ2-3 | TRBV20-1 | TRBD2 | TGCAGTGCTCCTAGACTAGCGGGGACCACAGATACGCAGTATTTT | CSAPRLAGTTDTQYF
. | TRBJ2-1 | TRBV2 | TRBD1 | TGTGCCAACCAAAGGACAGGGTTCGATGAGCAGTTCTTC | CANQRTGFDEQFF
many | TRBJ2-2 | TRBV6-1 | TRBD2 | TGTGCCAGCAGGGTCGGCGGGAGCCCCGGGGAGCTGTTTTTT | CASRVGGSPGELFF
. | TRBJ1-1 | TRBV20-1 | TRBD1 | TGCAGTGCTAGTGGAGGGGGCGGGGAAGCTTTCTTT | CSASGGGGEAFF
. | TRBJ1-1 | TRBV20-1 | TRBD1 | TGCAGTGCTAGAGATCGGCGACAGGGCACGAACACTGAAGCTTTCTTT | CSARDRRQGTNTEAFF
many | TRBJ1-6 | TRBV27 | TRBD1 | TGTGCCAGCAGTTTATCCCCCCGGACAGGGAGGGGTGTCACCCTCCACTTT | CASSLSPRTGRGVTLHF
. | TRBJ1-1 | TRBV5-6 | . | TGTGCCAGCAGCCTAACCAGGTTTTTTTGGACTGAAGCTTTCTTT | CASSLTRFFWTEAFF
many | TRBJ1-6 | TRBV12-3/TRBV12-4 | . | TGTGCCAGCAGTTTACAGAACTCACCCCTCCACTTT | CASSLQNSPLHF
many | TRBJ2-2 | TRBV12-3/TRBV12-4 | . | TGTGCCAGCAGTTTCGGGTACACCGGGGAGCTGTTTTTT | CASSFGYTGELFF
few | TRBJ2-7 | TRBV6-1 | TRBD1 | TGTGCCAGCTACGCCGGGACAGCTTCCTACGAGCAGTACTTC | CASYAGTASYEQYF
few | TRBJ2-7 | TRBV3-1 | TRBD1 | TGTGCCAGCAGCCGGGGGACAGGCCGACTTACGAATTACGAGCAGTACTTC | CASSRGTGRLTNYEQYF
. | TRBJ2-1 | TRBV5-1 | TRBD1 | TGCGCCAGCAGCCCGGGGGGGACAGGGGGCGGCGATGAGCAGTTCTTC | CASSPGGTGGGDEQFF
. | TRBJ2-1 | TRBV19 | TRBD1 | TGTGCCAGCGGACAGGACAACTACAATGAGCAGTTCTTC | CASGQDNYNEQFF
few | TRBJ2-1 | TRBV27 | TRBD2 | TGTGCCAGCAGTTTAGGGACTAGGGTACACAATGAGCAGTTCTTC | CASSLGTRVHNEQFF
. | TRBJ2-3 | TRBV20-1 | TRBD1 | TGCAGTGCTCAGGACAGGCTATTCCCAGATACGCAGTATTTT | CSAQDRLFPDTQYF
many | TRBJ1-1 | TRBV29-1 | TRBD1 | TGCAGCGCCCGAAGAGGGGGCGTTGGGAACACTGAAGCTTTCTTT | CSARRGGVGNTEAFF
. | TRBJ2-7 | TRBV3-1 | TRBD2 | TGTGCCAGCAGCCAATTCCTAGCGGGAGTTTCCCACGAGCAGTACTTC | CASSQFLAGVSHEQYF
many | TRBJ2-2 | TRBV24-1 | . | TGTGCCACCAGTGATTTGCCACAGGGTATTACGAACACCGGGGAGCTGTTTTTT | CATSDLPQGITNTGELFF
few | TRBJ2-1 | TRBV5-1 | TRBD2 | TGCGCCAGCACCACCACTAGCGGGAGTTTTTACAATGAGCAGTTCTTC | CASTTTSGSFYNEQFF
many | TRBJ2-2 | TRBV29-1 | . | TGCAGCGTTGGAAGGGAGAACACCGGGGAGCTGTTTTTT | CSVGRENTGELFF
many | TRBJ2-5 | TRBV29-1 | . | TGCAGCGTACGGACTACCCGTCAAGAGACCCAGTACTTC | CSVRTTRQETQYF
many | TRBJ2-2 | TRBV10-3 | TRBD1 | TGTGCCATCAGTGAGACTTCGGGACAGGGCCGGTCCGGGGAGCTGTTTTTT | CAISETSGQGRSGELFF
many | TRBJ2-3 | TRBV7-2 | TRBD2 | TGTGCCAGCAGCTTAGTAGCGGGAGGGCCGGCAGATACGCAGTATTTT | CASSLVAGGPADTQYF
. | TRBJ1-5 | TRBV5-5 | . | TGTGCCAGCAGCCCGCCGCGGGGGGAGCCCCAGCATTTT | CASSPPRGEPQHF
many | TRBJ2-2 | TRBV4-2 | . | TGTGCCAGCAGCCAAGGGTTCGCTAACACCGGGGAGCTGTTTTTT | CASSQGFANTGELFF
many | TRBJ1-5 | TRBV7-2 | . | TGTGCCAGCAGCTTGGGCGTTCAGCCCCAGCATTTT | CASSLGVQPQHF
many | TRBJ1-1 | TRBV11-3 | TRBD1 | TGTGCCAGCAGCAGCCGGACAGGGAACACTGAAGCTTTCTTT | CASSSRTGNTEAFF
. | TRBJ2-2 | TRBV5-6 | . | TGTGCCAGCAGCTTGGATTGGAGCCCCGGGGAGCTGTTTTTT | CASSLDWSPGELFF
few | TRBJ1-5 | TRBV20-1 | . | TGCAGTGCTAGAGATCGTATGACTAGCAATCAGCCCCAGCATTTT | CSARDRMTSNQPQHF
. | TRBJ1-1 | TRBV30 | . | TGTGCCTGGAGGGTAATGGGGAACACTGAAGCTTTCTTT | CAWRVMGNTEAFF
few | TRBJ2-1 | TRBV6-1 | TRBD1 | TGTGCCAGCAGTGAAGCCGTGACAGGGCTGAGTATGTTGCGTGAGCAGTTCTTC | CASSEAVTGLSMLREQFF
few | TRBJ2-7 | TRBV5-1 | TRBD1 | TGCGCCAGCCGGAAGACAGGGGGCGCGTACGAGCAGTACTTC | CASRKTGGAYEQYF
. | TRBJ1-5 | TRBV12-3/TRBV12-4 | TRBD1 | TGTGCCAGCAGTGTGAAACCGGGACAGGTGTTCAATCAGCCCCAGCATTTT | CASSVKPGQVFNQPQHF
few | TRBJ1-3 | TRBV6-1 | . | TGTGCCAGCAGGGCAGCCCACTCTGGAAACACCATATATTTT | CASRAAHSGNTIYF
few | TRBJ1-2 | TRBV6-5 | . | TGTGCCAGCAGTTACCTTGGACACTTTTATGGCTACACCTTC | CASSYLGHFYGYTF
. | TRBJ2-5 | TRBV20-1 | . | TGCAGTGCACCCCCCGCAGGGTATGCGGGGACCCAGTACTTC | CSAPPAGYAGTQYF
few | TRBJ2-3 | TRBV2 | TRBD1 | TGTGCCAGCAGTGAGGACAGGACCACAGATACGCAGTATTTT | CASSEDRTTDTQYF